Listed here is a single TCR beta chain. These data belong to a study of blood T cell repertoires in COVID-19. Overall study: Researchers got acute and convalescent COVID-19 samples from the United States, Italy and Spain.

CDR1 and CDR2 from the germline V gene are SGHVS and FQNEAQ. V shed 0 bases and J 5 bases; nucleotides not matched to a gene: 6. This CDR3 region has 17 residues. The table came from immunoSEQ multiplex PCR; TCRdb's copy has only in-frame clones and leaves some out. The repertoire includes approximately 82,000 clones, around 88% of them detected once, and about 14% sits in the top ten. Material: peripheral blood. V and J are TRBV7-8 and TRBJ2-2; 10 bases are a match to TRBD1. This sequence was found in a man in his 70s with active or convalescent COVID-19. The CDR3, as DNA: TGTGCCAGCAGCTTAGCGGGGGGGACAGGGGTAACCGGGGAGCTGTTTTTT. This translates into CASSLAGGTGVTGELFF.